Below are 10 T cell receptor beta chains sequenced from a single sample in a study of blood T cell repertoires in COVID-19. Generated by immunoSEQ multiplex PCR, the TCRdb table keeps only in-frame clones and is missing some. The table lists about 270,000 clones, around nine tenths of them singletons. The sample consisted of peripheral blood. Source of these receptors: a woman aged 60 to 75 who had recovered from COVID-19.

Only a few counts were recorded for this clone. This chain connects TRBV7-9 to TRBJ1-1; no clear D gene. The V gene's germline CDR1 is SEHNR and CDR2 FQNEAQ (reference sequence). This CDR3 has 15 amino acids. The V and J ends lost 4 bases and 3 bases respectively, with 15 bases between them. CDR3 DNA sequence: TGTGCCAGCAGCTCCGGTCTGCGAGGGCACACTGAAGCTTTCTTT. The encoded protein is CASSSGLRGHTEAFF.

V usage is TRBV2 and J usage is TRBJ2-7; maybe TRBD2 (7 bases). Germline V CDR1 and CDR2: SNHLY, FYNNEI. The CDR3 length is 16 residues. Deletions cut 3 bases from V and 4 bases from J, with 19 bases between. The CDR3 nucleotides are TGTGCCAGCAGTGATCCCTCCCGGAGGGGGGGGTACGAGCAGTACTTC. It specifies CASSDPSRRGGYEQYF.

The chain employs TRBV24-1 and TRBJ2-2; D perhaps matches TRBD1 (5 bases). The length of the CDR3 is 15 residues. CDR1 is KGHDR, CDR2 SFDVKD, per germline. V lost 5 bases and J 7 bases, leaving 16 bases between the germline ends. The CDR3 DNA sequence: TGTGCCACCAGTGCGTCAGCAGGGCGTGGCGGGGAGCTGTTTTTT. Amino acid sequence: CATSASAGRGGELFF.

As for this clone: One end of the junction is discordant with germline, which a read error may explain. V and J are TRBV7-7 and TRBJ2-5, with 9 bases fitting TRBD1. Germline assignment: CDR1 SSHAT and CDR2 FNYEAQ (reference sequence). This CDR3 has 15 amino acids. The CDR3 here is CASSLAPQGAETQYF. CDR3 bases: TGTGCTAGCAGCTTAGCACCACAGGGGGCTGAGACCCAGTACTTC.

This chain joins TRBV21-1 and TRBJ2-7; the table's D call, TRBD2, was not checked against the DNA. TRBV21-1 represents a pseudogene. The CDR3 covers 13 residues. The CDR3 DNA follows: TGTGCCAGGGAGGGACTACTATCCTACGAGCAGTACTTC. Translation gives CAREGLLSYEQYF.

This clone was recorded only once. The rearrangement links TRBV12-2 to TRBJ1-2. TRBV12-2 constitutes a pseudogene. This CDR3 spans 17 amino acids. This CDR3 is CASRLPLKGGRNYGYTF. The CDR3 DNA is TGTGCAAGTCGCTTACCCCTCAAGGGGGGGCGTAACTATGGCTACACCTTC.

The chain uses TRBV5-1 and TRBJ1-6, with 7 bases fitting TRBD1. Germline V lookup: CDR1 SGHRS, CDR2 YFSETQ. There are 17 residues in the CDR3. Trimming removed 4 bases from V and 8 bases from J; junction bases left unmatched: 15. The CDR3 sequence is CASSPFRGETVDSPLHF. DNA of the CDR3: TGCGCCAGCAGCCCCTTCAGGGGGGAGACGGTGGATTCACCCCTCCACTTT.

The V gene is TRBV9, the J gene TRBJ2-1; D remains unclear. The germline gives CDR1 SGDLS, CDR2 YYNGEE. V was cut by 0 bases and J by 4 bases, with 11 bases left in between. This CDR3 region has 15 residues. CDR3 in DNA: TGTGCCAGCAGCGTAGAGGCGGCAACTTACAATGAGCAGTTCTTC. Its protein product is CASSVEAATYNEQFF.

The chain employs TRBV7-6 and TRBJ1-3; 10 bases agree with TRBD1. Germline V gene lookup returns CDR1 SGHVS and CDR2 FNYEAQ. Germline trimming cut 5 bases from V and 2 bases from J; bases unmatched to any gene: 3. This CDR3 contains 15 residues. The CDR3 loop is CASSGGTGAGNTIYF. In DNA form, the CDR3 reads TGTGCCAGCAGCGGAGGGACAGGGGCTGGAAACACCATATATTTT.

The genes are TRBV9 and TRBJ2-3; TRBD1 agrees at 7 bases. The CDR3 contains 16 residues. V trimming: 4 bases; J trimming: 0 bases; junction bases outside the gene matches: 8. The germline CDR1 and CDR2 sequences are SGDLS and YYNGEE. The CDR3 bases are TGTGCCAGCAGCTATCGACAGGGTTCGAGCACAGATACGCAGTATTTT. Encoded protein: CASSYRQGSSTDTQYF.